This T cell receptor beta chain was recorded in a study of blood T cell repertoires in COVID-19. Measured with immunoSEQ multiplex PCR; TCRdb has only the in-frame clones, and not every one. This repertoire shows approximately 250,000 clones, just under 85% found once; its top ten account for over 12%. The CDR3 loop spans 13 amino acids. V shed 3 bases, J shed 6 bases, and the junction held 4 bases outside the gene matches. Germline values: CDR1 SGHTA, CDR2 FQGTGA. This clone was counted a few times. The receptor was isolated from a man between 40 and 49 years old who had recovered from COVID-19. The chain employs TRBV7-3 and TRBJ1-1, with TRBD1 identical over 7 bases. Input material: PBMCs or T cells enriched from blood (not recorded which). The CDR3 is CASSLRQGAEAFF. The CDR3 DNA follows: TGTGCCAGCAGCTTGAGGCAGGGGGCTGAAGCTTTCTTT.